One TCR beta chain is described in this entry. In its sample, this clonotype was seen a few times. No cognate antigen has been identified for it. Base qualities are missing; no much larger clone stands one base away. This sample was included in a study of T cell repertoires in cytomegalovirus infection (dated by TCRdb to about 2019). Study-level background: Donor HLA type was relevant to the analysis, because carriage of CMV infection together with the matching HLA type was indicated by public TCR beta signatures.

The paper's findings and limits, for the study overall: The ex vivo response was dominated by HLA-C-restricted CMV-specific TCR beta clonotypes, and the single most frequent clonotype in two of eight donors was supplied by these HLA-C-restricted clonotypes. In both this cohort and an independent roughly 350-donor cohort, the cumulative frequency of public TCR beta family members distinguished carriers of CMV infection plus the relevant HLA type.

TCRdb names Illumina HiSeq 1500 as the instrument used. TCRdb took the public reads, trimmed them with fastp at Q25, ran MiXCR for clone calling and kept in-frame beta chains. Rows with a matching CDR3 protein are joined into one entry that keeps the most common DNA and genes. Within this sample are roughly 320,000 distinct CDR3 sequences, with around 9.5% of them counted one time only. The top ten clones comprise around 4.5% of the sample. This clonotype was obtained from a human donor in good health (CMV status not recorded). Some clones in this sample may be carry-over from other donors' samples. Sequencing was performed on PBMCs.

The CDR3 sequence is CASSRDRFGAWGYNSPLHF. The DNA is as follows: TGTGCCAGCAGCCGAGACCGCTTTGGGGCTTGGGGCTATAATTCACCCCTCCACTTT. The rearrangement joined TRBV9 to TRBJ1-6; a tentative D match to TRBD1 spans 5 bases. According to the germline V gene, CDR1 reads SGDLS and CDR2 reads YYNGEE. The cysteine opens and the phenylalanine closes a CDR3 of 19 amino acids. Just CDR3 DNA is preserved here, 57 bases in frame from base 1. The V and J ends are trimmed by 4 bases and 3 bases, leaving 23 bases between them.